Reported below is one T cell receptor beta chain. Per germline, CDR1 SQVTM and CDR2 ANQGSEA. V lost 3 bases and J lost 6; bases outside the gene matches: 6. This CDR3 spans 15 amino acids. Each CDR3 protein gets one entry after TCRdb re-called the 5' RACE reads with MiXCR. The table includes under 900,000 distinct CDR3 sequences, more than 9% detected once. This sample stems from a study of identical twins. All of the donors were Caucasians in good health. Another study also made use of these data, one on yellow fever vaccine responses in identical twins.

The sequence came from a woman aged 18-30 years in good health. The chain has TRBV29-1 and TRBJ2-2; 11 bases line up with TRBD2. Sequencing was performed on PBMCs. This chain's CDR3 is CSVDSVAGGAGELFF. Written as DNA, the CDR3 is TGCAGCGTTGATTCGGTAGCGGGAGGGGCCGGGGAGCTGTTTTTT.